The subject of this entry is one T cell receptor beta chain. Its antigen is not known. TCRdb fed the 5' RACE reads into MiXCR, producing one record per CDR3 protein. The repertoire holds about 550,000 distinct CDR3 sequences, with approximately 20% as singletons. These data belong to a study of identical twins. Study results and limitations: Out-of-frame alpha sequences common to twins exhibited an excess of low generation probability. While abundant cord blood beta clonotypes carried fewer insertions, memory repertoires showed no such pattern.

Germline V gives CDR1 MDHEN, CDR2 SYDVKM. This CDR3 has 17 residues. J lost 4 bases, V lost 1 base, and 11 bases had no gene match. The same data also went into a second study, on yellow fever vaccine responses in identical twins.

The sequencing input was CD4+ T cells sorted from blood. This clonotype was sampled from a woman aged 18 to 35 in good health. J is TRBJ2-5 and V is TRBV28; TRBD2 matches at 8 bases. The CDR3 DNA reads as TGTGCCAGCAGTTTATCTCCCCGAGGGACTAGAGGAGAGACCCAGTACTTC. It yields the protein CASSLSPRGTRGETQYF.